One and the same sample provided the 12 T cell receptor beta chains below, sequenced in a study of blood T cells in healthy people across ages. Sample-barcoded 5' priming and a J-beta primer mix drove a second PCR of roughly 6 to 12 cycles. MiXCR, run by TCRdb on the 5' RACE reads, gives a single entry per CDR3 protein. The data contain approximately 290,000 distinct CDR3 sequences, 27% of them seen just once; the ten biggest clones take up 25% to 30%. Material: blood. These receptors were taken from a woman between 70 and 85 years old in good health.

This clonotype was detected ten times or more. V gene TRBV28 combines with J gene TRBJ2-6; D may be TRBD2 (6 bases). Looked up from germline, CDR1 is MDHEN and CDR2 is SYDVKM. Trimming shortened V by 4 bases and J by 0 bases, and 16 bases separated the two germline ends. The CDR3 has 18 amino acids. Written as DNA, the CDR3 is TGTGCCAGCAGTTCCGCGGGACTGACTTCCTCTGGGGCCAACGTCCTGACTTTC. Amino acids: CASSSAGLTSSGANVLTF.

The chain employs TRBV9 and TRBJ1-5, with 11 bases lining up with TRBD1. Germline values: CDR1 SGDLS, CDR2 YYNGEE. CDR3 length: 17 residues. V shed 3 bases, J shed 0 bases, and the junction held 5 bases outside the gene matches. For the CDR3, the DNA is TGTGCCAGCAGCGCCGGGACAGGGGGGAATAGCAATCAGCCCCAGCATTTT. Its translation is CASSAGTGGNSNQPQHF.

V is TRBV6-6 and J is TRBJ2-5; D might be TRBD1 or TRBD2, each matching 5 bases. Trimming cost V 8 bases and J 1 base, with 8 bases left between them. The CDR3 loop spans 12 amino acids. Germline V lookup: CDR1 MNHNY, CDR2 SVGAGI (reference sequence). The CDR3 nucleotides read TGTGCCAGCGGGGGATTCCAAGAGACCCAGTACTTC. Its translation: CASGGFQETQYF.

This clonotype was detected only a few times. V is TRBV5-1 and J is TRBJ2-5, with a weak D call TRBD2 (5 bases). Germline CDR1 SGHRS, CDR2 YFSETQ. CDR3 size: 14 residues. Between the trimmed V and J ends, which lost 0 bases and 3 bases, there was a span of 9 bases. Written as DNA, the CDR3 is TGCGCCAGCAGCTTGGTGGGAGCCGAAGAGACCCAGTACTTC. This sequence encodes CASSLVGAEETQYF.

This chain links TRBV6-1 with TRBJ2-3, with 8 bases aligning to TRBD1. The CDR3 sequence is 16 residues long. V lost 1 base to trimming and J lost 5 bases; unmatched junction nucleotides: 8. Germline loops: CDR1 MNHNS, CDR2 SASEGT. CDR3 sequence (DNA): TGTGCCAGCAGTGAAGGCGCAGGGGGCTTGGTAGATACGCAGTATTTT. It yields the protein CASSEGAGGLVDTQYF.

The genes are TRBV12-3 or TRBV12-4 and TRBJ1-4; TRBD1 might be the D (6 bases). Trimming left V 6 bases short and J 1 base short, with 9 bases between. There are 14 residues in the CDR3. CDR3 in DNA: TGTGCCAGCAGGACCAGGGGAACTAATGAAAAACTGTTTTTT. This encodes CASRTRGTNEKLFF.

With respect to this clonotype: The junction shows a germline mismatch at one end, possibly a read error. The V call is TRBV6-1, the J call TRBJ2-3; TRBD2 matches 12 bases. Germline V lookup: CDR1 MNHNS, CDR2 SASEGT. The CDR3 sequence is 16 residues long. The CDR3 DNA sequence: TGTGCTAGCAGTGGCGGTCTAGCGGGAGGGCAGAATACGCAGTATTTT. Residues: CASSGGLAGGQNTQYF.

V gene TRBV5-1 combines with J gene TRBJ2-3, with 10 bases matching TRBD2. This CDR3 is built from 15 residues. V trimming: 4 bases; J trimming: 1 base; junction bases outside the gene matches: 3. Germline assignment: CDR1 SGHRS and CDR2 YFSETQ. This CDR3 reads CASSHGLAGTDTQYF. CDR3 in DNA: TGCGCCAGCAGCCACGGACTAGCGGGCACAGATACGCAGTATTTT. The variable domain in full, completed from reference TRBV5-1 and TRBJ2-3, reads KAGVTQTPRYLIKTRGQQVTLSCSPISGHRSVSWYQQTPGQGLQFLFEYFSETQRNKGNFPGRFSGRQFSNSRSEMNVSTLELGDSALYLCASSHGLAGTDTQYFGPGTRLTVL.

The chain has TRBV20-1 and TRBJ2-5; 9 nucleotides line up with TRBD2. Looked up from germline, CDR1 is DFQATT and CDR2 is SNEGSKA (reference sequence). The CDR3 runs 14 residues. The trim removed 5 bases at V and 5 bases at J, leaving 9 bases unmatched. CDR3 sequence reads: CSAPPGLAVETQYF. Here the CDR3 DNA reads TGCAGTGCTCCGCCGGGACTAGCCGTTGAGACCCAGTACTTC.

This clonotype has more than one count but fewer than ten. It may be a read error: a sequence one base away is much more abundant. The rearrangement joins TRBV28 to TRBJ2-1; D may be TRBD2 (6 bases). In germline, CDR1 is MDHEN, CDR2 SYDVKM. CDR3 length: 16 residues. CDR3 nucleotides: TGTGCCAGCAGTTTCATGAGGAATCGGCTAGCGAATGGGCAGTTCTTC. Translating it yields CASSFMRNRLANGQFF.

This clonotype has just a few counts. The chain combines TRBV5-1 with TRBJ2-7; 8 bases are shared with TRBD2. This CDR3 comprises 15 residues. The germline V gene encodes CDR1 SGHRS and CDR2 YFSETQ. V shed 4 bases and J 1 base; nucleotides not matched to a gene: 7. CDR3 protein: CASSPTAGGSYEQYF. CDR3 sequence (DNA): TGCGCCAGCAGCCCGACCGCGGGGGGTTCCTACGAGCAGTACTTC.

The V gene is TRBV4-1, the J gene TRBJ1-5; unclear D gene. Germline CDR1 is MGHRA and CDR2 is YSYEKL. Deletions cut 0 bases from V and 9 bases from J, with 15 bases between. CDR3 length equals 15 residues. The CDR3 reads CASSQDFRGARPQHF. CDR3 sequence (DNA): TGCGCCAGCAGCCAAGATTTCCGGGGAGCGCGGCCCCAGCATTTT.